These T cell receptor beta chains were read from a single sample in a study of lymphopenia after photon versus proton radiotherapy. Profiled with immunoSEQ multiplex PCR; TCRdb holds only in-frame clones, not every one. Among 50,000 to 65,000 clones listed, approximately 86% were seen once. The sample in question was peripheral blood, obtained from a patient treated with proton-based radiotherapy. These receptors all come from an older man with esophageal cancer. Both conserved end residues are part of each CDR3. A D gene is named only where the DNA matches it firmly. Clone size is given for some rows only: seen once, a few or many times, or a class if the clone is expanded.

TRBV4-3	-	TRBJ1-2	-	TGCGCCAGCAGCCAGGACCCTTGGGTTGGCTACACCTTC	CASSQDPWVGYTF
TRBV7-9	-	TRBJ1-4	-	TGTGCCAGCAGCTTAGGCAGGGAAGTAGAAAAACTGTTTTTT	CASSLGREVEKLFF
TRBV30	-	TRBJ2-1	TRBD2	TGTGCCTGGGAGGGACTAGGAAACAATGAGCAGTTCTTC	CAWEGLGNNEQFF
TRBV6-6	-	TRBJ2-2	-	TGTGCCAGCAGTCCAGGGTCCGGGGAGCTGTTTTTT	CASSPGSGELFF
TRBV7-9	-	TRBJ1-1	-	TGTGCCAGCAGCCCTTTGGGAATGAACACTGAAGCTTTCTTT	CASSPLGMNTEAFF
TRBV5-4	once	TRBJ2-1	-	TGTGCCAGCAGCTCCCAGAAGGGCTCCTACAATGAGCAGTTCTTC	CASSSQKGSYNEQFF
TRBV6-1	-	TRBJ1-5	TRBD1	TGTGCCAGCCTCCGGACAGGTCTCTCCAATCAGCCCCAGCATTTT	CASLRTGLSNQPQHF
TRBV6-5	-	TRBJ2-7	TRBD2	TGTGCCAGCAGCCAACTAGCGAATCGTGGCGAGCAGTACTTC	CASSQLANRGEQYF
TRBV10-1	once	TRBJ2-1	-	TGCGCCAGCAGTGAGTCGGGTCAAGGGACCACAGAGCAGTTCTTC	CASSESGQGTTEQFF
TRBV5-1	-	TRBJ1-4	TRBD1	TGCGCCAGCAGCCCGGACTATCAGGGGGCTGGTGAAAAACTGTTTTTT	CASSPDYQGAGEKLFF
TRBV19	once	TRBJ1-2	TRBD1	TGTGCCAGTAGGGGGACAGGGCGAGGCTACACCTTC	CASRGTGRGYTF
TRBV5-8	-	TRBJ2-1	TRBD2	TGTGCCAGCAGCTTGGGGCGCGGGGGGCGTTACAATGAGCAGTTCTTC	CASSLGRGGRYNEQFF
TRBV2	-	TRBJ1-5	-	TGTGCCAGCAGTGATGATTCGGGCGGGGAGCAGCCCCAGCATTTT	CASSDDSGGEQPQHF
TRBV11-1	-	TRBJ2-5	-	TGTGCCAGCAGCTTAGGCCGGGAGACCCAGTACTTC	CASSLGRETQYF
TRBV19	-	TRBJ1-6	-	TGTGCCAGTAAAAAGGGGGGCGGTTCACCCCTCCACTTT	CASKKGGGSPLHF
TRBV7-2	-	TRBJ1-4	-	TGTGCCAGCAGCTCGACTGGGGGTATGAATGAAAAACTGTTTTTT	CASSSTGGMNEKLFF
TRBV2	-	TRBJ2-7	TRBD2	TGTGCCAGCAAGCGCGAGCGGGGTAGCTCCTACGAGCAGTACTTC	CASKRERGSSYEQYF
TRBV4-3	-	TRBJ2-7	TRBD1	TGCGCCAGCAGCCAAGACCGGGACAGCTTCTACGAGCAGTACTTC	CASSQDRDSFYEQYF
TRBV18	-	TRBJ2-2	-	TGTGCCAGCTCTCGGGACTTGAACACCGGGGAGCTGTTTTTT	CASSRDLNTGELFF
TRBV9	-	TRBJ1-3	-	TGTGCCAGCAGCCCCGAGGGAGACTCTGGAAACACCATATATTTT	CASSPEGDSGNTIYF
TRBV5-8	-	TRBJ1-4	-	TGTGCCAGCAGCTTGGCCGGCAGGGCCAGCGAAAAACTGTTTTTT	CASSLAGRASEKLFF
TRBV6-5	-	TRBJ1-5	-	TGTGCCAGCAGTTACTCTGTCGACCAGCCCCAGCATTTT	CASSYSVDQPQHF
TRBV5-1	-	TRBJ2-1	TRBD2	TGCGCCAGCAGCAGACAGGGGACTAGCGGCCCCTACAATGAGCAGTTCTTC	CASSRQGTSGPYNEQFF
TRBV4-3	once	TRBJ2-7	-	TGCGCCAGCAGCCAAGCTGCGGGGCCATACGAGCAGTACTTC	CASSQAAGPYEQYF
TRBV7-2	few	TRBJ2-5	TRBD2	TGTGCCAGCGCGGCTAGCGGGTACCAAGAGACCCAGTACTTC	CASAASGYQETQYF
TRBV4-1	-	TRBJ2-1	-	TGCGCCAGCAGCCAAGAATCCCGTGGTAGGTCCTACAATGAGCAGTTCTTC	CASSQESRGRSYNEQFF
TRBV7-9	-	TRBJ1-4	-	TGTGCCAGCAGCTTAGCCCGACAGGCTCAATCAACTAATGAAAAACTGTTTTTT	CASSLARQAQSTNEKLFF
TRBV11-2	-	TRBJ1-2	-	TGTGCCAGCAGCTTAGTTGTCAGACCTAACTATGGCTACACCTTC	CASSLVVRPNYGYTF
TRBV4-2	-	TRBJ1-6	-	TGTGCCAGCAGCCACCCCGGGACACCTTATAATTCACCCCTCCACTTT	CASSHPGTPYNSPLHF
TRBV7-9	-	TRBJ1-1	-	TGTGCCAGCAGCCGTACCCCATATGAGAAGAACACTGAAGCTTTCTTT	CASSRTPYEKNTEAFF
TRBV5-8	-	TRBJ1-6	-	TGTGCCAGCAGCTTTTCGGGGGCCAATAATTCACCCCTCCACTTT	CASSFSGANNSPLHF
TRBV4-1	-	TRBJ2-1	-	TGCGCCAGCAGTCGGACCGGGGCGGAGCAGTTCTTC	CASSRTGAEQFF
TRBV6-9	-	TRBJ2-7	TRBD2	TGTGCCAGCAACCCAGCGGGAGGGCAGCGGGAGCAGTACTTC	CASNPAGGQREQYF
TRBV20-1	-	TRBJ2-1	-	TGCAGTGCTAGAGAGCAGTTCTTC	CSAREQFF
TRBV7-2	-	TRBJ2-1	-	TGTGCCAGCAGCTTTTGGTCGATTCGCGATGAGCAGTTCTTC	CASSFWSIRDEQFF
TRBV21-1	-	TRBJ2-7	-	TGTGCCAACGACCGGGACCTACGCAACGAGCAGTACTTC	CANDRDLRNEQYF
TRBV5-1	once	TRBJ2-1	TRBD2	TGCGCCAGCAGTCGATCTCCGGGACTAGCTTACAATGAGCAGTTCTTC	CASSRSPGLAYNEQFF
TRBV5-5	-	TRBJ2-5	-	TGTGCCAGCAGGGTTGGGTTGGGCGAGACCCAGTACTTC	CASRVGLGETQYF
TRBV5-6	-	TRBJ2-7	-	TGTGCCAGCAGCTCGCGGCCCGGACGGAGAGACGAGCAGTACTTC	CASSSRPGRRDEQYF
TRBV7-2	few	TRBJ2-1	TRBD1	TGTGCCAGCAGCCCGTCCGGGACAGGGGGTTACAATGAGCAGTTCTTC	CASSPSGTGGYNEQFF
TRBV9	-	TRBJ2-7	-	TGTGCCAGCAGCCCAGACCCGTACGGTGGCGAGCAGTACTTC	CASSPDPYGGEQYF
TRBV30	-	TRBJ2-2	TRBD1	TGTGCCTGGAGTCCATACAGGGGGCGCAGGACCGGGGAGCTGTTTTTT	CAWSPYRGRRTGELFF
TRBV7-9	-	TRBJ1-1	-	TGTGCCAGCAGCTTGACAATTGAAGCTTTCTTT	CASSLTIEAFF
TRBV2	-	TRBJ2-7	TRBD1	TGTGCCAGCAGTGAAGCCAGGGGGCCCACCAAGCAGTACTTC	CASSEARGPTKQYF
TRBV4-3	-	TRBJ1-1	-	TGCGCCAGCAGCCTGAAACAGGGAGGCACTGAAGCTTTCTTT	CASSLKQGGTEAFF
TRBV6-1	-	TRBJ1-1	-	TGTGCCAGCAGGCGGACTGAAGCTTTCTTT	CASRRTEAFF
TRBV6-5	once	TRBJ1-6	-	TGTGCCAGCAGTAGAGGATACGGGCGGCCCCTCCACTTT	CASSRGYGRPLHF
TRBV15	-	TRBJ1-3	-	TGTGCCACCAGCAGTAACAGGGCTGGAAACACCATATATTTT	CATSSNRAGNTIYF
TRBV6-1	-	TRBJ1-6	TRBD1	TGTGCCAGCAGTGAAAATACAGGGGGATATAATTCACCCCTCCACTTT	CASSENTGGYNSPLHF
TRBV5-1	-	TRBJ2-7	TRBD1	TGCGCCAGCAGCTTGACCGGGACAGCCTACGAGCAGTACTTC	CASSLTGTAYEQYF